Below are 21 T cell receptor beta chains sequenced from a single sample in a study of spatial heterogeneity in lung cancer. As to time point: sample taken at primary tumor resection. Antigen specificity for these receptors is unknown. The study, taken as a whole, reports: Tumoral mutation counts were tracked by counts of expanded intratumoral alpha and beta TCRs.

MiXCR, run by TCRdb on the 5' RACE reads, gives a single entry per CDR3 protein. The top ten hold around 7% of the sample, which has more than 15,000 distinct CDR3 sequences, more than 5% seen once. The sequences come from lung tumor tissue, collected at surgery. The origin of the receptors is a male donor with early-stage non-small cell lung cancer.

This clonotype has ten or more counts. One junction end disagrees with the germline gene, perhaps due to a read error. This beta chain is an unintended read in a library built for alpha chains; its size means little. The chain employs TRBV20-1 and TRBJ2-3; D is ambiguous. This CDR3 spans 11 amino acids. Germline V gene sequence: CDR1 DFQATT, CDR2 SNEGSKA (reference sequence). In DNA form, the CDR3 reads TGCAGTGCTGGAGATACAGATACGCAGTATTTT. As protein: CSAGDTDTQYF.

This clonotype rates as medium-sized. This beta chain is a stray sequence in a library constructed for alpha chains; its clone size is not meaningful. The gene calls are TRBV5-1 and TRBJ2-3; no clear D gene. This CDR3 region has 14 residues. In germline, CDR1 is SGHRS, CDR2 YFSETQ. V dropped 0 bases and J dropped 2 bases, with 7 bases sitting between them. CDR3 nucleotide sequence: TGCGCCAGCAGCTTGGACAGATACACAGATACGCAGTATTTT. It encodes CASSLDRYTDTQYF. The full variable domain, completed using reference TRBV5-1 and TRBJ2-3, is KAGVTQTPRYLIKTRGQQVTLSCSPISGHRSVSWYQQTPGQGLQFLFEYFSETQRNKGNFPGRFSGRQFSNSRSEMNVSTLELGDSALYLCASSLDRYTDTQYFGPGTRLTVL.

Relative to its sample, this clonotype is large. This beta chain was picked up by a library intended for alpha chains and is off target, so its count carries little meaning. Written as DNA, the CDR3 is TGTGCCAGCAGCTTAGGTCGGCTCTCCCTAACGAATGAGCAGTTCTTC. Protein: CASSLGRLSLTNEQFF. V and J are TRBV11-2 and TRBJ2-1; D gene ambiguous. Trimming stripped 1 base from V and 7 bases from J, with 17 bases between. In germline, CDR1 is SGHAT, CDR2 FQNNGV. The CDR3 spans 16 residues.

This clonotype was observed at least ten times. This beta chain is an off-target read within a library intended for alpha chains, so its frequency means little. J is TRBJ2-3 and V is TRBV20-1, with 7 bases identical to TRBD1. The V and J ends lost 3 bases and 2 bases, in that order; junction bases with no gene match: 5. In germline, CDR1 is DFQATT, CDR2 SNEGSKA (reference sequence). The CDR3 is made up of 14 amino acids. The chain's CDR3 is CSASLGQDTDTQYF. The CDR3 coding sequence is TGCAGTGCTAGCCTCGGACAGGACACAGATACGCAGTATTTT.

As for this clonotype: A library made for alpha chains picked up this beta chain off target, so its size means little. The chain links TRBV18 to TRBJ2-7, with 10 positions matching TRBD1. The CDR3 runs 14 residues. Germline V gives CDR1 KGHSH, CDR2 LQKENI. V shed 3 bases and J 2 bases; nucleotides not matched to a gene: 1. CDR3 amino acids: CASSPGTGAYEQYF. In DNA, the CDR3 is TGTGCCAGCTCACCCGGGACAGGGGCCTACGAGCAGTACTTC.

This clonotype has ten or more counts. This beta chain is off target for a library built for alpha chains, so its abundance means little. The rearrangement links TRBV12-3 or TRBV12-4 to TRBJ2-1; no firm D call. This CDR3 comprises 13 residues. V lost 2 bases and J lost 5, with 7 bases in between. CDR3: CASSLMVDNEQFF. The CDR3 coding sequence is TGTGCCAGCAGTTTAATGGTTGACAATGAGCAGTTCTTC.

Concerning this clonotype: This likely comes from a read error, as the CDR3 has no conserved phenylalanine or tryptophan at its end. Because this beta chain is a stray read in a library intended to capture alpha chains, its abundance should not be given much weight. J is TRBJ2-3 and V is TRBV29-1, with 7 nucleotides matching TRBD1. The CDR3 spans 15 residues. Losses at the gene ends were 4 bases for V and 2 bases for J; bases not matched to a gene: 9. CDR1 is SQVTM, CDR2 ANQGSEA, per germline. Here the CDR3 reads CSVGTPGQLTDTQYL. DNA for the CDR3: TGCAGCGTTGGGACTCCGGGACAGCTCACAGATACGCAGTATCTT.

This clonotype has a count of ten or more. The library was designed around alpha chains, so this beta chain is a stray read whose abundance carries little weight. The CDR3 sequence is CATRPGLDTDTQYF. For the CDR3, the DNA is TGTGCCACCCGACCGGGACTAGACACAGATACGCAGTATTTT. The genes are TRBV10-3 and TRBJ2-3; 8 bases are a match to TRBD2. V shed 10 bases and J 2 bases; nucleotides not matched to a gene: 8. CDR3 size: 14 residues. CDR1 is ENHRY, CDR2 SYGVKD, per germline.

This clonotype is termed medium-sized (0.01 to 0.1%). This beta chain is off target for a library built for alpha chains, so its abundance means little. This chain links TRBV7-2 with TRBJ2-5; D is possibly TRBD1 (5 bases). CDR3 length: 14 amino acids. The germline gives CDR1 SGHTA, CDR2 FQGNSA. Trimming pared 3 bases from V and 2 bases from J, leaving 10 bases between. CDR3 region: CASSLKGPQETQYF. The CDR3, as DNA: TGTGCCAGCAGCTTGAAGGGGCCACAAGAGACCCAGTACTTC.

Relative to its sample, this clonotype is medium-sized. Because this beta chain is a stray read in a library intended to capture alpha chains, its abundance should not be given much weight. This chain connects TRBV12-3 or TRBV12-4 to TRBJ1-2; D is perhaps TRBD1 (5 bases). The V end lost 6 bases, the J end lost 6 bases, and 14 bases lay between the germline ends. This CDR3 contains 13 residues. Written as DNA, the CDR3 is TGTGCCAGCAGCTTACTGGGGGAGGATGGCTACACCTTC. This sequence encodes CASSLLGEDGYTF.

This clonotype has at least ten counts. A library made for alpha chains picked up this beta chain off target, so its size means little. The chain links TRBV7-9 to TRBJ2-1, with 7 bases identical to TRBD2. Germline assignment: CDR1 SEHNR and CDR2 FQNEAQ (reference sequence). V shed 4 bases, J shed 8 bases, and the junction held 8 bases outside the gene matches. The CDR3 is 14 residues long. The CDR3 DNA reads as TGTGCCAGCAGCTCTGCCGGACTAGGTGATGAGCAGTTCTTC. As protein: CASSSAGLGDEQFF. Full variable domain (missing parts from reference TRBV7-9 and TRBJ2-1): DTGVSQNPRHKITKRGQNVTFRCDPISEHNRLYWYRQTLGQGPEFLTYFQNEAQLEKSRLLSDRFSAERPKGSFSTLEIQRTEQGDSAMYLCASSSAGLGDEQFFGPGTRLTVL.

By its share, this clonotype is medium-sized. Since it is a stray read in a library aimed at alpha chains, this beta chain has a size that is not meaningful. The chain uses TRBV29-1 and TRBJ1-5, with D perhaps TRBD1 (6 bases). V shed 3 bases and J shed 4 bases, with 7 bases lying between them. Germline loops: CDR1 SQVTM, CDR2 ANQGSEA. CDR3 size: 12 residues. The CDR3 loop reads CSVEDRNQPQHF. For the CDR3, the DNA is TGCAGCGTTGAGGACAGAAATCAGCCCCAGCATTTT.

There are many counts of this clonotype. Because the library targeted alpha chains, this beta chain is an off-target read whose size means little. CDR3 coding DNA: TGCAGTGCTAGAGATGGGGGACAAAGAGTGAATTCACCCCTCCACTTT. Its protein is CSARDGGQRVNSPLHF. The chain combines TRBV20-1 with TRBJ1-6, with D perhaps TRBD1 (6 bases). V was cut by 0 bases and J by 7 bases, with 16 bases left in between. CDR3 size: 16 residues. Looked up from germline, CDR1 is DFQATT and CDR2 is SNEGSKA (reference sequence).

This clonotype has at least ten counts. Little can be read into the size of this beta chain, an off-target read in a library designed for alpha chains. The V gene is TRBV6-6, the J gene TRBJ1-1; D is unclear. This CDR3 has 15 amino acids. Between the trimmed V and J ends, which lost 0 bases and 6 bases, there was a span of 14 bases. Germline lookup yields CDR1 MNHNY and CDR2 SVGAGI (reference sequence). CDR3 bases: TGTGCCAGCAGTTACTCGACCGTAAGTCTCGCTGAAGCTTTCTTT. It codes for CASSYSTVSLAEAFF.

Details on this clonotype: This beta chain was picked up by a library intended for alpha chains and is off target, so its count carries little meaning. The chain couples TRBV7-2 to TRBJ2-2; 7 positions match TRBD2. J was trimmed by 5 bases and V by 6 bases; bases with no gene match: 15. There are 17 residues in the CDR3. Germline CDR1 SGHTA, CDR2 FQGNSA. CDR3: CASRPQAGGRSTGELFF. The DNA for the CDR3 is TGTGCCAGCAGACCCCAGGCAGGCGGGAGAAGTACCGGGGAGCTGTTTTTT.

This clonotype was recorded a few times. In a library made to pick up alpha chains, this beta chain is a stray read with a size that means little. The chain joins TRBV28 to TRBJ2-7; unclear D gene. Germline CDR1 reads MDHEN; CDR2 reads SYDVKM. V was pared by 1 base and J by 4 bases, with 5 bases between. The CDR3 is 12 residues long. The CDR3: CASSLYEYEQYF. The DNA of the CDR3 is TGTGCCAGCAGTTTATATGAGTACGAGCAGTACTTC.

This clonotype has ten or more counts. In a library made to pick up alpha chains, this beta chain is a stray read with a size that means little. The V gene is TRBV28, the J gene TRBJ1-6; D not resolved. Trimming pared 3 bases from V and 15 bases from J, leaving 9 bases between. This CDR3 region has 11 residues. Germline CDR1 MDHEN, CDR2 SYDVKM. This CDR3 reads CASSFGPDLHF. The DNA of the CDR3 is TGTGCCAGCAGTTTCGGTCCTGACCTCCACTTT.

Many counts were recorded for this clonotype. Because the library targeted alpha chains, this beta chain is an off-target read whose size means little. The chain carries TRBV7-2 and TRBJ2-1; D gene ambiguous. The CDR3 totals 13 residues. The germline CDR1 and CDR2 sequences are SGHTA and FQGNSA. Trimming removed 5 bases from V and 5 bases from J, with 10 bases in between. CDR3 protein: CASSPLANNEQFF. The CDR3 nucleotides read TGTGCCAGCAGCCCTTTGGCGAACAATGAGCAGTTCTTC.

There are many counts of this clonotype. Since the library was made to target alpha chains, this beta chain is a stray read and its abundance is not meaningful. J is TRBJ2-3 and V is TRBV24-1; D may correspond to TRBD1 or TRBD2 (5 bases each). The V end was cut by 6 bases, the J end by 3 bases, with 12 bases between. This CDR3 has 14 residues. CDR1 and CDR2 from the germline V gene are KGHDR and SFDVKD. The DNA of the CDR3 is TGTGCCACCAGTCTGGGGCGGAGGACAGATACGCAGTATTTT. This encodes CATSLGRRTDTQYF.

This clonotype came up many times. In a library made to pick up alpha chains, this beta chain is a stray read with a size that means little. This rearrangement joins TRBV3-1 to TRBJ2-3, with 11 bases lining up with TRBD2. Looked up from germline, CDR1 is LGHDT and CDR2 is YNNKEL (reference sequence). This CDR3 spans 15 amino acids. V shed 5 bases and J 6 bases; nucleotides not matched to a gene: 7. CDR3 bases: TGTGCCAGCAGCAGTACTAGCGGGGGCGGGGATACGCAGTATTTT. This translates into CASSSTSGGGDTQYF.

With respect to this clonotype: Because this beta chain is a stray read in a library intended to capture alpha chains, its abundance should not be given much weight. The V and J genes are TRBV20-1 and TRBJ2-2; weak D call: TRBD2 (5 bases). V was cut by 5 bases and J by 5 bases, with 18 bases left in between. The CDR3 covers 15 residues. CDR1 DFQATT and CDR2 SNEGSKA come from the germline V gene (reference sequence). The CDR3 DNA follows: TGCAGTGCTGGAGGAGTTACAGATCCTACCGGGGAGCTGTTTTTT. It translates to CSAGGVTDPTGELFF.